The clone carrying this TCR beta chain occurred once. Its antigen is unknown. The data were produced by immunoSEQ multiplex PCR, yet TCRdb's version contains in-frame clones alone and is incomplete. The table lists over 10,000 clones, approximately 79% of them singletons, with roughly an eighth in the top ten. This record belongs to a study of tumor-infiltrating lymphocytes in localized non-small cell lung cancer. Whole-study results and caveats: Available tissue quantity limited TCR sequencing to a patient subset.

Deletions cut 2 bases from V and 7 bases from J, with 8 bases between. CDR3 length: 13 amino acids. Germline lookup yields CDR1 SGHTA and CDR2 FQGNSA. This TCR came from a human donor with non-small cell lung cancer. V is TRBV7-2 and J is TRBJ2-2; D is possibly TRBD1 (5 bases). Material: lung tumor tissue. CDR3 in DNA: TGTGCCAGCAGCTTACAGGGAATCGGGGAGCTGTTTTTT. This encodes CASSLQGIGELFF.